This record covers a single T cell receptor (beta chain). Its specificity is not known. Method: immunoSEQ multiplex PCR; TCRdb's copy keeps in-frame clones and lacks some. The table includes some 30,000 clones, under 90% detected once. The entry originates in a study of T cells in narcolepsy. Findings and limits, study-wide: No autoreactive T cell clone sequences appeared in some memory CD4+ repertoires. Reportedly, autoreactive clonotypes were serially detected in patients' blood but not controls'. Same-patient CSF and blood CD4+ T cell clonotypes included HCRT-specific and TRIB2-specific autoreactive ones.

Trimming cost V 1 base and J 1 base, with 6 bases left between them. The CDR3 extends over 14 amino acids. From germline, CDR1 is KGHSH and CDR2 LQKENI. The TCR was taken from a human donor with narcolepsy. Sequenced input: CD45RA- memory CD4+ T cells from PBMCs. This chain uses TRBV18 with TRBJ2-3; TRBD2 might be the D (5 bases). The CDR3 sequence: CASSPQGGTDTQYF. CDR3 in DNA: TGTGCCAGCTCACCACAGGGAGGCACAGATACGCAGTATTTT.